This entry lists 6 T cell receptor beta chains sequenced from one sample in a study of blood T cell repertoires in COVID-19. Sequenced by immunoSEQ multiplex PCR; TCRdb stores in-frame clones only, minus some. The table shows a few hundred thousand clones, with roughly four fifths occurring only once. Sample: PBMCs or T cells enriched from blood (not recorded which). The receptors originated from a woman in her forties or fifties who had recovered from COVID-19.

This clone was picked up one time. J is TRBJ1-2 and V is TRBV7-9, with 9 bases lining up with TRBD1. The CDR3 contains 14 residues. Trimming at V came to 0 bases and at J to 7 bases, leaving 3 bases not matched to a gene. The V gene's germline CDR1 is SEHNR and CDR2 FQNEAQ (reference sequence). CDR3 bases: TGTGCCAGCAGCTTAGCACAGGGGGCTGGTGGCTACACCTTC. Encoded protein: CASSLAQGAGGYTF.

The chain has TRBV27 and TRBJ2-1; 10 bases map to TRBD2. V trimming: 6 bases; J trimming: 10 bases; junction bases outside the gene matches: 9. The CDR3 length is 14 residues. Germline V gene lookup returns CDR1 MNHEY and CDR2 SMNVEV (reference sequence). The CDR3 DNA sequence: TGTGCCAGCAGGGGAAGCGGGAGGGCCTGGGAGCAGTTCTTC. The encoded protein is CASRGSGRAWEQFF.

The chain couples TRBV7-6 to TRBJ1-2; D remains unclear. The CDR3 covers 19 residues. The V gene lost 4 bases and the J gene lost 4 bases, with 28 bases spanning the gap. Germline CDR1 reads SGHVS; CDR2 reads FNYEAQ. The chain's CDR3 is CASSSTVTINLIGGYGYTF. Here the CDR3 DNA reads TGTGCCAGCAGCTCGACCGTAACTATCAATCTCATCGGAGGCTATGGCTACACCTTC.

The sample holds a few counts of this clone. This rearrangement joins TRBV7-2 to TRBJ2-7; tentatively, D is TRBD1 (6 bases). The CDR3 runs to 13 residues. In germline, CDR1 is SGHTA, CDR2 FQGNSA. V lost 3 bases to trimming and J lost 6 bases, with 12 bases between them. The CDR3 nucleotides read TGTGCCAGCAGCTTCAACAGGGTGGGCGAGCAGTACTTC. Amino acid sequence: CASSFNRVGEQYF.

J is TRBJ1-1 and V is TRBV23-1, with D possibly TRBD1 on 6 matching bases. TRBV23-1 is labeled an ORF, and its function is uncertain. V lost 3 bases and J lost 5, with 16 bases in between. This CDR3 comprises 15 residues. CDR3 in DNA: TGCGCCAGCAGTCAGTTTGGGGGGGCTTGGACTGAAGCTTTCTTT. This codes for CASSQFGGAWTEAFF.

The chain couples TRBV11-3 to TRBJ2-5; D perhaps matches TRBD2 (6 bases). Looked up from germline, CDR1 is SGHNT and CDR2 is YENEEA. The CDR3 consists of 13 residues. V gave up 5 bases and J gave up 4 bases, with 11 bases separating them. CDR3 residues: CASSTIGGETQYF. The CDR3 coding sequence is TGTGCCAGCAGCACAATCGGGGGAGAGACCCAGTACTTC.